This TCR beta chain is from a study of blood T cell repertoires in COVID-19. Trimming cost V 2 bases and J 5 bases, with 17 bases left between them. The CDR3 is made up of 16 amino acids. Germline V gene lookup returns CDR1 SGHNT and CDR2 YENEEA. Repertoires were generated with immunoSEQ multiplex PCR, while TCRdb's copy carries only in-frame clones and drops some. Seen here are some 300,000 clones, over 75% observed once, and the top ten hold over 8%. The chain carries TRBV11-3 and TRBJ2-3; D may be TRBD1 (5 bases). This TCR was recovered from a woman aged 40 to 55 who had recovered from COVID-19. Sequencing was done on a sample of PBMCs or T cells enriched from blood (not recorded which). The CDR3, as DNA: TGTGCCAGCAGCTTAACATCCGTGGGCCAGGGAGATACGCAGTATTTT. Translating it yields CASSLTSVGQGDTQYF.